This is a list of T cell receptor beta chains from one sample in a study of T cells in narcolepsy. Profiled with immunoSEQ multiplex PCR; TCRdb holds only in-frame clones, not every one. The sample holds about 34,000 clones, 80% to 85% seen once. Sequenced sample: CD45RA- memory CD4+ T cells from PBMCs. The receptors derive from a human donor with narcolepsy. Both conserved end residues are trimmed from each CDR3. The D gene is left open where the match is weak.

V gene	D gene	J gene	CDR3 length	CDR3 protein
TRBV2	NA	TRBJ2-7	11	ASKGDYPNEQY
TRBV11-2	NA	TRBJ2-2	12	ASSFLGDTGELF
TRBV5-6	NA	TRBJ2-3	12	ASSWGPGADTQY
TRBV7-9	NA	TRBJ1-1	11	ASSSRGLTEAF
TRBV19	NA	TRBJ1-3	17	ASSMIGAARGSSGNTIY
TRBV30	NA	TRBJ2-1	10	AWSLLANEQF
TRBV2	NA	NA	13	ASSEQGGLSDEQY
TRBV6-1	NA	TRBJ2-7	14	ASSEALPQAGYEQY
TRBV2	NA	TRBJ2-5	12	ASSGRDGQETQY
TRBV5-8	NA	TRBJ2-1	12	ASSLAASGTEQF
TRBV7-3	TRBD2	TRBJ2-2	14	ASSFLAGGGSGELF
TRBV7-2	TRBD1	TRBJ2-5	13	ASSLLGQGGETQY
TRBV7-2	NA	TRBJ1-4	13	ASSPRQATNEKLF
TRBV7-9	TRBD1	TRBJ1-1	13	ASTLMGTGVQGAF
TRBV5-4	NA	TRBJ2-3	11	ASSLPRADTQY
TRBV5-1	TRBD1	TRBJ2-5	13	ASSPTGGSGETQY
TRBV15	NA	TRBJ1-1	11	ATSSQPNTEAF
TRBV11-2	NA	TRBJ2-3	13	ASSLDIRSTDTQY
TRBV14	TRBD1	TRBJ1-2	11	ASSQGDRGGYT
TRBV7-3	NA	TRBJ2-3	13	ASSLLGVSTDTQY
TRBV28	NA	TRBJ2-5	11	ASSLGSGETQY
TRBV5-5	TRBD2	TRBJ2-1	14	ASRSLAGENYNEQF
TRBV7-2	NA	TRBJ2-1	13	ASSLGASAYNEQF
TRBV5-6	NA	TRBJ1-2	12	ASSQPPGNYGYT
TRBV27	NA	TRBJ2-7	16	ASSLTPLGQALTYEQY
TRBV7-2	NA	TRBJ2-2	13	ASSPAAVNTGELF
TRBV19	NA	TRBJ2-5	13	ASSSGVSGGETQY
TRBV6-1	TRBD2	TRBJ2-1	11	ASSLAGVNEQF
TRBV11-2	NA	TRBJ2-7	12	ASSFDRNSYEQY
TRBV2	NA	TRBJ2-3	13	ASSEGRPSTDTQY
TRBV5-1	NA	TRBJ1-1	13	ASSLVPGVNTEAF
TRBV2	TRBD1	TRBJ1-1	12	ASSLGGPNTEAF
TRBV19	TRBD2	TRBJ2-1	13	ASSISGRMGNEQF
TRBV7-9	NA	TRBJ1-1	16	ASSLDIGLAVSNTEAF
TRBV4-1	NA	TRBJ2-3	15	ASSQMAFRDSTDTQY
TRBV5-5	NA	TRBJ1-2	15	ASSLQASGDGSYGYT
TRBV28	TRBD1	TRBJ2-7	13	ASSKTGTGYYEQY
TRBV30	NA	TRBJ1-1	11	AWSPEMNTEAF
TRBV30	TRBD2	TRBJ2-5	12	AWTRLRGQETQY
TRBV5-8	NA	TRBJ1-5	14	ASSLGGGIGNQPQH
TRBV15	TRBD1	TRBJ2-6	17	ATSRRTGQSLSGANVLT
TRBV5-6	NA	TRBJ2-1	13	ASSHLTRTPDEQF
TRBV7-3	NA	TRBJ2-3	14	ASSSRASLSTDTQY
TRBV19	NA	TRBJ1-1	11	ASSEGMNTEAF
TRBV28	NA	TRBJ2-6	16	ASSSPGHSRSGANVLT
TRBV2	NA	TRBJ1-5	13	ASSVSLRGNQPQH
TRBV28	NA	TRBJ1-2	10	ASSSNLSGYA
TRBV30	NA	TRBJ1-3	12	AWSRKGIENTIY